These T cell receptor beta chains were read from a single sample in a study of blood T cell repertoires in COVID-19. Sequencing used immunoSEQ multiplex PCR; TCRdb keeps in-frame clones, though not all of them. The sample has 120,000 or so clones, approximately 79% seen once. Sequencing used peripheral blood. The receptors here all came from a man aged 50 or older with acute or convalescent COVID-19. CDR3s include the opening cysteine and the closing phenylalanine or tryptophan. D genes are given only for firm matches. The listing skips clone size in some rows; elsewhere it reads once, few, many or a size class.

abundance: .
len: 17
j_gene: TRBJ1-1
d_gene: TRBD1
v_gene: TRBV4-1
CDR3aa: CASSHYSRDRANTEAFF
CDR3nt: TGCGCCAGCAGCCATTATTCCCGGGACAGAGCCAACACTGAAGCTTTCTTT

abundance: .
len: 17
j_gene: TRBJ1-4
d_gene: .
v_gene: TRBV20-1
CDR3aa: CSASLLQASTTNEKLFF
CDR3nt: TGCAGTGCTAGTCTACTACAGGCGTCTACAACTAATGAAAAACTGTTTTTT

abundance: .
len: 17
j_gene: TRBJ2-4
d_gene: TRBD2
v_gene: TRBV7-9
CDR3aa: CASSLTREGRSKNIQYF
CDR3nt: TGTGCCAGCAGCTTGACGAGGGAGGGTCGATCCAAAAACATTCAGTACTTC

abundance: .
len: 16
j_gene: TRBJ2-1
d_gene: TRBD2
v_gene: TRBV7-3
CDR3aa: CASSSGTSGPYNEQFF
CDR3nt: TGTGCCAGCAGCTCGGGGACTAGCGGGCCTTACAATGAGCAGTTCTTC

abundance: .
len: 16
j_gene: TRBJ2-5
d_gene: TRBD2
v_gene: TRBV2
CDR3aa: CASSLRLAGAQETQYF
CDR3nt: TGTGCCAGCAGCCTCCGACTAGCGGGGGCCCAAGAGACCCAGTACTTC

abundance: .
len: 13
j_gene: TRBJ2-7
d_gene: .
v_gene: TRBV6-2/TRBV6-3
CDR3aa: CASSQGFPYEQYF
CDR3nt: TGTGCCAGCAGTCAGGGGTTCCCCTACGAGCAGTACTTC

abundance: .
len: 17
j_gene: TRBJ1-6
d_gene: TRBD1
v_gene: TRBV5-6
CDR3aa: CASSFGQGYTVNSPLHF
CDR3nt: TGTGCCAGCAGCTTCGGACAGGGCTATACAGTTAATTCACCCCTCCACTTT

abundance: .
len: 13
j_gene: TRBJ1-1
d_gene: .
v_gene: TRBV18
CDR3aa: CASSQGLNTEAFF
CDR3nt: TGTGCCAGCTCTCAGGGGCTGAACACTGAAGCTTTCTTT

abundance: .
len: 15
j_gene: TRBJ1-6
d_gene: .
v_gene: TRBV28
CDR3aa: CASSFSEGYNSPLHF
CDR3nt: TGTGCCAGCAGTTTTTCTGAGGGTTATAATTCACCCCTCCACTTT

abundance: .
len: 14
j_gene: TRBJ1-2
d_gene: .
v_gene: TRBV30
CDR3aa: CAWSVLGRNYGYTF
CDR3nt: TGTGCCTGGAGTGTATTAGGGAGGAACTATGGCTACACCTTC

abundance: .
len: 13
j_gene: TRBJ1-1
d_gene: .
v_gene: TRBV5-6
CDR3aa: CASSLQGENEAFF
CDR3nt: TGTGCCAGCAGCTTACAGGGTGAGAATGAAGCTTTCTTT

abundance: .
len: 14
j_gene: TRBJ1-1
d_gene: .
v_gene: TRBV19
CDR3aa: CASSIGPGMTEAFF
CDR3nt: TGTGCCAGTAGTATAGGGCCAGGGATGACTGAAGCTTTCTTT

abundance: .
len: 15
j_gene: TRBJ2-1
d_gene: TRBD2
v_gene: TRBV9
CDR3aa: CASSVTSGPGDEQFF
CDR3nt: TGTGCCAGCAGCGTGACTAGCGGCCCCGGGGATGAGCAGTTCTTC

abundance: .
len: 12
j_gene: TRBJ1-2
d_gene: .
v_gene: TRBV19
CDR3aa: CASSIGGGGYTF
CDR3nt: TGTGCCAGTAGTATAGGAGGGGGAGGCTACACCTTC

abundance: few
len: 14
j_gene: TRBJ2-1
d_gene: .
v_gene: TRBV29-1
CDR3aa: CSVEAGGHYNEQFF
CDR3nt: TGCAGCGTTGAAGCGGGGGGACACTACAATGAGCAGTTCTTC

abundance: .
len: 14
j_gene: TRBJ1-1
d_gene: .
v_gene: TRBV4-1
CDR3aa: CASSQGRGRTEAFF
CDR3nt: TGCGCCAGCAGCCAAGGGCGGGGTAGGACTGAAGCTTTCTTT

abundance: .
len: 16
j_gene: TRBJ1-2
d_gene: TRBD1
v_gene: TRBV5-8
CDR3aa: CASSLAGTGGGYGYTF
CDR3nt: TGTGCCAGCAGCTTGGCTGGGACAGGGGGTGGATATGGCTACACCTTC

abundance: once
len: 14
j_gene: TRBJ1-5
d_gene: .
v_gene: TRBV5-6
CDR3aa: CASSPAFGNQPQHF
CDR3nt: TGTGCCAGCAGCCCTGCGTTTGGCAATCAGCCCCAGCATTTT

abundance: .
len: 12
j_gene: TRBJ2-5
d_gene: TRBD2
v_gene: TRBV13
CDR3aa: CASSLRGETQYF
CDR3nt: TGTGCCAGCAGCTTGCGGGGGGAGACCCAGTACTTC

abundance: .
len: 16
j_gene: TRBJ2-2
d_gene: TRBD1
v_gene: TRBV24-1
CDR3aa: CATSDTGQGTVGELFF
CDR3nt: TGTGCCACCAGTGATACCGGACAGGGGACTGTCGGGGAGCTGTTTTTT

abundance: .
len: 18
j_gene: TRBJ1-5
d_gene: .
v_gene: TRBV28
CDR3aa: CASSLYLQNSHSNQPQHF
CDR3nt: TGTGCCAGCAGTTTATATTTACAGAATTCCCATAGCAATCAGCCCCAGCATTTT

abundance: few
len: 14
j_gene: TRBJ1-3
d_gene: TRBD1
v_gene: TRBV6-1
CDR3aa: CASSETGAGNTIYF
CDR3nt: TGTGCCAGCAGTGAAACAGGGGCTGGAAACACCATATATTTT

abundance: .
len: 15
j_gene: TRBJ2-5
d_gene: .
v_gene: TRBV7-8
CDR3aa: CASSLGGGSQETQYF
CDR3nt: TGTGCCAGCAGCTTAGGTGGCGGCAGCCAAGAGACCCAGTACTTC

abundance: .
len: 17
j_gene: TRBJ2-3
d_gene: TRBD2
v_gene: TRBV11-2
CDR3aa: CASSLVRAGGLVDTQYF
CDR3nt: TGTGCCAGCAGCTTAGTGAGGGCGGGGGGGCTGGTCGATACGCAGTATTTT

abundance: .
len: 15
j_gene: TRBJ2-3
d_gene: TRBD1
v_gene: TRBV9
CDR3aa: CASSIGTGSTDTQYF
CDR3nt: TGTGCCAGCAGCATAGGGACAGGGAGCACAGATACGCAGTATTTT

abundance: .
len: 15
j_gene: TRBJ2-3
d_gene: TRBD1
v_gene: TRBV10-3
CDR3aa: CAISEPGTGPDTQYF
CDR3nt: TGTGCCATCAGTGAGCCCGGGACAGGGCCCGATACGCAGTATTTT

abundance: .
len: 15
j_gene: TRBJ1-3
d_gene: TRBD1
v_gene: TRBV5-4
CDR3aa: CASSKDGTVGNTIYF
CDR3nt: TGTGCCAGCAGCAAGGACGGGACAGTCGGAAACACCATATATTTT

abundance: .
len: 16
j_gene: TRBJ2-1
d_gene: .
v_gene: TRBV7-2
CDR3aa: CASSLGGASSYNEQFF
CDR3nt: TGTGCCAGCAGCTTGGGCGGGGCGAGCTCCTACAATGAGCAGTTCTTC

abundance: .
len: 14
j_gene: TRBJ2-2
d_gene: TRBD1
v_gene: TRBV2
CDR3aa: CASSDGTGYGELFF
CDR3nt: TGTGCCAGCAGTGATGGGACAGGGTACGGGGAGCTGTTTTTT

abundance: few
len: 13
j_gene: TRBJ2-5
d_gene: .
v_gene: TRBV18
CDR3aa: CASSPTRGETQYF
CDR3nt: TGTGCCAGCTCACCAACGAGGGGGGAGACCCAGTACTTC

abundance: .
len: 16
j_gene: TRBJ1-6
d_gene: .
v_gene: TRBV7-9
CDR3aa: CASSFTVISYNSPLHF
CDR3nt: TGTGCCAGCAGCTTTACAGTGATCTCCTATAATTCACCCCTCCACTTT

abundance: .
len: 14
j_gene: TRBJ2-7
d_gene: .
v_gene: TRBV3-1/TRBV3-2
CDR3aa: CASSRPGEPYEQYF
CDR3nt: TGTGCCAGCTCCCGACCGGGTGAACCCTACGAGCAGTACTTC

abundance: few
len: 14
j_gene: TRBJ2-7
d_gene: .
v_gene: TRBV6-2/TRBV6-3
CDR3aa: CASSYWGSTYEQYF
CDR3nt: TGTGCCAGCAGTTACTGGGGCAGCACCTACGAGCAGTACTTC

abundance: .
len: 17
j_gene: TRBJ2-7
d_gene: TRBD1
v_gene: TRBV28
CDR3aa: CASSSPTQWDRLYEQYF
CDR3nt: TGTGCCAGCAGTTCCCCTACCCAGTGGGACAGACTCTACGAGCAGTACTTC

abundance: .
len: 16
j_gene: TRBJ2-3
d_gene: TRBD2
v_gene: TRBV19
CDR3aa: CASSSGAGVTTDTQYF
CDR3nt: TGTGCCAGTAGTAGTGGAGCGGGAGTCACCACAGATACGCAGTATTTT

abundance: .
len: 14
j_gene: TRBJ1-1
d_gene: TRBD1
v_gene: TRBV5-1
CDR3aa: CASSKGQGETEAFF
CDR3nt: TGCGCCAGCAGCAAGGGACAGGGGGAGACTGAAGCTTTCTTT

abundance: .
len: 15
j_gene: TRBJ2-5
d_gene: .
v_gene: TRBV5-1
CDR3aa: CASSPITEYQETQYF
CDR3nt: TGCGCCAGCAGCCCGATCACAGAGTACCAAGAGACCCAGTACTTC

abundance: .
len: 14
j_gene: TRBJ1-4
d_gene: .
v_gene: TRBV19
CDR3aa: CASSTAATNEKLFF
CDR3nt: TGTGCCAGTAGCACAGCTGCAACTAATGAAAAACTGTTTTTT